The entry below gives a single T cell receptor (beta chain) sequence along with its context. Its antigen is unknown. PCR was run on genomic DNA. The TCR beta CDR3 region was amplified using 30 forward and 13 reverse primers. TCRdb re-called the multiplex PCR reads with MiXCR, one entry per CDR3 protein. This sample has around 300,000 distinct CDR3 sequences, with more than 45% found just once. The data belong to a study of type 1 and type 2 diabetes patients. Study at large: The whole study generated fewer than 25 million paired-end reads.

Standard classification criteria confirmed type 1 or type 2 diabetes in all patients. General study findings and limits: With limited T2D and control samples, some T1D-only expanded clones may not be T1D-specific. Type 2 diabetes patients had few highly-expanded CD4+ clones, median one.

Germline trimming cut 5 bases from V and 3 bases from J; bases unmatched to any gene: 9. Germline CDR1 and CDR2: MGHDK and SYGVNS. CDR3 size: 16 residues. This sequence originates from a man between 18 and 35 years old with type 2 diabetes. Input material: peripheral blood mononuclear cells (PBMCs). V gene TRBV25-1 combines with J gene TRBJ2-2, with 7 bases that match TRBD2. CDR3 bases: TGTGCCAGCAGTAATCCAAGACTAGCAGACACCGGGGAGCTGTTTTTT. Its protein product is CASSNPRLADTGELFF. Using reference TRBV25-1 and TRBJ2-2 for the parts outside the CDR3, the full variable domain is EADIYQTPRYLVIGTGKKITLECSQTMGHDKMYWYQQDPGMELHLIHYSYGVNSTEKGDLSSESTVSRIRTEHFPLTLESARPSHTSQYLCASSNPRLADTGELFFGEGSRLTVL.